The 19 T cell receptor beta chains in this list originate from one sample, sequenced in a study of cytomegalovirus exposure and HLA in healthy donors. The PCR used 60 Vbeta and 13 Jbeta primers. Using immunoSEQ multiplex PCR, the repertoire was profiled, and TCRdb retains in-frame clones only, with some absent. Across 95,000 to 110,000 clones, the top ten clones capture 3.5% of the sample. The sequencing sample was made of PBMCs. All receptors derive from a man between 35 and 55 years old in good health and CMV-seronegative.

The chain carries TRBV6-4 and TRBJ2-3, with TRBD2 matching over 11 bases. Germline assignment: CDR1 MRHNA and CDR2 SNTAGT. The CDR3 has 15 residues. With V trimmed by 6 bases and J by 3 bases, 5 bases remained unmatched. The CDR3 DNA sequence: TGTGCCAGCAGCCCGGGACTAGCGGAAACAGATACGCAGTATTTT. Its translation is CASSPGLAETDTQYF.

Points on this clone: Other DNA sequences from this sample encode an identical CDR3 as well. V is TRBV5-6 and J is TRBJ2-1; 8 positions match TRBD1. Germline trimming cut 0 bases from V and 0 bases from J; bases unmatched to any gene: 2. From germline, CDR1 is SGHDT and CDR2 YYEEEE. The CDR3 consists of 16 residues. The CDR3 reads CASSLGTGSSYNEQFF. The CDR3 bases are TGTGCCAGCAGCTTGGGGACAGGGAGCTCCTACAATGAGCAGTTCTTC.

The V gene is TRBV9, the J gene TRBJ1-3; no firm D call. V was cut by 2 bases and J by 0 bases, with 9 bases left in between. From germline, CDR1 is SGDLS and CDR2 YYNGEE. The CDR3 runs to 15 residues. The CDR3 region has the DNA TGTGCCAGCAGCGTTCAGGATACCTCTGGAAACACCATATATTTT. Its translation: CASSVQDTSGNTIYF.

The chain joins TRBV29-1 to TRBJ1-4; no firm D call. V dropped 6 bases and J dropped 4 bases, with 12 bases sitting between them. The CDR3 runs to 13 residues. The germline CDR1 and CDR2 sequences are SQVTM and ANQGSEA. In DNA, the CDR3 is TGCAGCGTCCCTGACATTCTTAATGAAAAACTGTTTTTT. Its translation: CSVPDILNEKLFF.

The chain is built from TRBV5-5 and TRBJ2-7, with 9 bases fitting TRBD1. Germline CDR1 and CDR2: SGHKS and YYEKEE (reference sequence). Losses at the gene ends were 3 bases for V and 2 bases for J; bases not matched to a gene: 6. This CDR3 has 15 residues. CDR3 protein: CASSSGQGLPYEQYF. In DNA, the CDR3 is TGTGCCAGCAGCTCGGGACAGGGCTTACCCTACGAGCAGTACTTC.

The genes are TRBV13 and TRBJ1-1; TRBD1 agrees at 10 bases. The CDR3 has 15 amino acids. V lost 4 bases to trimming and J lost 6 bases; unmatched junction nucleotides: 8. CDR1 and CDR2 (germline): PRHDT, FYEKMQ (reference sequence). The CDR3 loop is CASSSDRGRVSEAFF. In DNA, the CDR3 is TGTGCCAGCAGCTCAGACAGGGGGCGAGTGTCTGAAGCTTTCTTT. Together with reference TRBV13 and TRBJ1-1, the CDR3 gives the full variable domain: AAGVIQSPRHLIKEKRETATLKCYPIPRHDTVYWYQQGPGQDPQFLISFYEKMQSDKGSIPDRFSAQQFSDYHSELNMSSLELGDSALYFCASSSDRGRVSEAFFGQGTRLTVV.

The CDR3 loop reads CASSSFMMDRVINSPLHF. CDR3 bases: TGTGCCAGCAGCTCCTTTATGATGGACAGGGTCATTAATTCACCCCTCCACTTT. V and J are TRBV5-5 and TRBJ1-6; 8 bases are shared with TRBD1. J gave up 6 bases and V 3 bases, and 14 bases lay outside the gene matches. Germline CDR1 SGHKS, CDR2 YYEKEE (reference sequence). The CDR3 spans 18 residues. The whole variable domain, remainder taken from reference TRBV5-5 and TRBJ1-6, is DAGVTQSPTHLIKTRGQQVTLRCSPISGHKSVSWYQQVLGQGPQFIFQYYEKEERGRGNFPDRFSARQFPNYSSELNVNALLLGDSALYLCASSSFMMDRVINSPLHFGNGTRLTVT.

V and J are TRBV6-1 and TRBJ2-4; 14 bases are a match to TRBD2. The CDR3 extends over 15 amino acids. Germline V gene data show CDR1 as MNHNS and CDR2 as SASEGT. V gave up 5 bases and J gave up 5 bases; unmatched junction bases: 2. The CDR3, as DNA: TGTGCCAGCAGTCAGGGACTAGCGGGGGAAAACATTCAGTACTTC. Translation: CASSQGLAGENIQYF.

J is TRBJ2-1 and V is TRBV19; D possibly corresponds to TRBD1 (6 bases). The CDR3 length is 13 residues. Trimming cost V 6 bases and J 4 bases, with 10 bases left between them. Germline CDR1 reads LNHDA; CDR2 reads SQIVND (reference sequence). The CDR3 sequence is CASRQGTYNEQFF. CDR3 bases: TGTGCCAGTAGGCAGGGGACGTACAATGAGCAGTTCTTC.

The chain carries TRBV5-6 and TRBJ1-2; perhaps TRBD1 as D (5 bases). This CDR3 spans 13 amino acids. Germline values: CDR1 SGHDT, CDR2 YYEEEE. V was shortened by 3 bases and J by 5 bases, with 11 bases between the two germline ends. CDR3 region: CASSYRDLYGYTF. DNA of the CDR3: TGTGCCAGCAGCTACCGGGACTTATATGGCTACACCTTC.

The CDR3 DNA follows: TGTGCCAGCAGCTTAGGAGTTGGGACATCGACCTACGAGCAGTACTTC. This encodes CASSLGVGTSTYEQYF. V is TRBV13 and J is TRBJ2-7; D might be TRBD1 (6 bases). Germline loops: CDR1 PRHDT, CDR2 FYEKMQ (reference sequence). This CDR3 contains 16 residues. Between the trimmed V and J ends, which lost 0 bases and 2 bases, there was a span of 14 bases. The variable domain in full, with the rest retrieved from reference TRBV13 and TRBJ2-7, is AAGVIQSPRHLIKEKRETATLKCYPIPRHDTVYWYQQGPGQDPQFLISFYEKMQSDKGSIPDRFSAQQFSDYHSELNMSSLELGDSALYFCASSLGVGTSTYEQYFGPGTRLTVT.

The chain combines TRBV11-3 with TRBJ2-5; D call uncertain. V lost 5 bases to trimming and J lost 2 bases, with 9 bases between them. This CDR3 spans 13 amino acids. Germline V gene sequence: CDR1 SGHNT, CDR2 YENEEA. The CDR3 DNA is TGTGCCAGCAGCAGACACAATCAAGAGACCCAGTACTTC. Its protein is CASSRHNQETQYF.

The CDR3 protein is CASSEDGSSSYEQYF. DNA for the CDR3: TGTGCCAGCAGTGAAGATGGGTCTAGCTCCTACGAGCAGTACTTC. V usage is TRBV6-1 and J usage is TRBJ2-7; no definite D call. This CDR3 comprises 15 residues. Germline CDR1 reads MNHNS; CDR2 reads SASEGT. V lost 1 base and J lost 0, with 10 bases in between.

The V call is TRBV21-1, the J call TRBJ1-2; the table's D call TRBD1 went unverified against the DNA. TRBV21-1 is labeled a pseudogene. The CDR3 has 14 amino acids. CDR3 bases: TGTGCCAGCAGCACTGGGACAGGTAACTATGGCTACACCTTC. Protein: CASSTGTGNYGYTF.

The chain combines TRBV10-2 with TRBJ2-1, with TRBD2 identical over 14 bases. Trimming took 6 bases from V and 7 from J; bases not matched to a gene: 8. Germline V lookup: CDR1 WSHSY, CDR2 SAAADI. The CDR3 covers 16 residues. CDR3 in amino acids: CASRDSTSGRANEQFF. DNA for the CDR3: TGCGCCAGCAGGGACTCGACTAGCGGGAGGGCAAATGAGCAGTTCTTC.

This sequence joins TRBV6-6 and TRBJ1-1; weak D call: TRBD1 (5 bases). Trimming shortened V by 8 bases and J by 10 bases, and 17 bases separated the two germline ends. CDR1 is MNHNY and CDR2 is SVGAGI in the germline V gene (reference sequence). This CDR3 contains 12 residues. In DNA, the CDR3 is TGTGCCAGCCTTATACGCGGGGACGGAGCTTTCTTT. Translated, it gives CASLIRGDGAFF.

The chain is built from TRBV6-5 and TRBJ1-2; 8 bases map to TRBD1. This CDR3 has 15 residues. CDR1 is MNHEY, CDR2 SVGAGI, per germline. V shed 2 bases, J shed 5 bases, and the junction held 7 bases outside the gene matches. The CDR3 loop reads CASSYRGQVGYGYTF. The DNA for the CDR3 is TGTGCCAGCAGTTACCGGGGACAGGTCGGGTATGGCTACACCTTC.

The chain uses TRBV5-1 and TRBJ1-1, with TRBD1 matching over 7 bases. V was pared by 0 bases and J by 1 base, with 3 bases of the junction left unmatched. This CDR3 contains 15 residues. The germline gives CDR1 SGHRS, CDR2 YFSETQ. This CDR3 is CASSLATGTNTEAFF. DNA for the CDR3: TGCGCCAGCAGCTTGGCGACAGGGACGAACACTGAAGCTTTCTTT.

V and J are TRBV6-1 and TRBJ2-5; TRBD2 matches 7 bases. V gave up 4 bases and J gave up 4 bases; unmatched junction bases: 3. This CDR3 has 13 amino acids. CDR1 is MNHNS, CDR2 SASEGT, per germline. This CDR3 reads CASSGAGVETQYF. DNA for the CDR3: TGTGCCAGCAGTGGGGCGGGGGTAGAGACCCAGTACTTC.